This TCR beta chain was found in a study of T cell clonality in common variable immunodeficiency. General study results and limits: CVID subjects had higher TCRbeta clonality than healthy controls, most marked in about a third.

CDR1 GTSNPN and CDR2 SVGIG come from the germline V gene (reference sequence). Losses at the gene ends were 8 bases for V and 4 bases for J; bases not matched to a gene: 10. CDR3 size: 14 residues. Only in-frame clones appear in the TCRdb table, and some are missing; sequencing was by immunoSEQ multiplex PCR. The sample shows 51,000 or so clones, no singletons; the ten largest hold approximately 1.9%. Patients and controls were mostly of Caucasian heritage. At least ten counts were recorded for this clone. The target antigen is unknown. With the read ending 3 residues before the CDR3 end, the germline J gene is used to fill in that end.

The source is a person between 18 and 75 years old in good health. The V call is TRBV30, the J call TRBJ2-3; 9 positions match TRBD2. Material for sequencing was peripheral blood mononuclear cells. The CDR3 bases that were read are TGTGCCCGGCGCGCTAGCGGGGTTCCAGATACG. This encodes CARRASGVPDT. The entire CDR3 reads CARRASGVPDTQYF.